The rows below give T cell receptor beta chains drawn from one sample of a study of a mutant IDH1 vaccine in newly diagnosed glioma. The antigens of these receptors remain unknown. Here immunoSEQ multiplex PCR was the method, and the copy in TCRdb shows in-frame clones only, minus some. Of about 85,000 clones listed, 85% to 90% are singletons. Sequenced material: PBMCs, taken from a glioma patient whose treatment included an IDH1 peptide vaccine. The receptors shown here come from a woman in her forties or fifties with glioma. CDR3s include the opening cysteine and the closing phenylalanine or tryptophan. A D gene is named only where the DNA matches it firmly.

CDR3 length,D gene,J gene,V gene,CDR3 protein
12,-,TRBJ1-2,TRBV28,CASSKNQGGYTF
19,TRBD2,TRBJ2-1,TRBV14,CASRDVGLAGRKGDNEQFF
11,-,TRBJ2-5,TRBV10-1,CASGRGETQYF
11,-,TRBJ1-2,TRBV30,CAWNRPYGYTF
13,-,TRBJ2-7,TRBV9,CASSARGGNEQYF
12,-,TRBJ2-1,TRBV10-1,CASGSSYNEQFF
13,TRBD1,TRBJ1-1,TRBV29-1,CSAVGTGGTEAFF
14,TRBD2,TRBJ2-3,TRBV5-1,CASSFSGSIDTQYF
14,-,TRBJ2-7,TRBV6-1,CASSENMSSYEQYF
14,TRBD1,TRBJ2-7,TRBV27,CASKRDRGPYEQYF
15,TRBD1,TRBJ1-5,TRBV19,CASSIDPGGEQPQHF
14,-,TRBJ1-1,TRBV6-5,CASSYSQAAIEAFF
14,-,TRBJ2-5,TRBV5-4,CASSLAGTEETQYF
12,-,TRBJ1-4,TRBV28,CASSQYNEKLFF